This TCR beta chain was profiled in a study of cytomegalovirus exposure and HLA in healthy donors. Whole-study context: Among around 170 million T cells, an earlier analysis found 117 million unique TCR beta sequences.

Study observations and caveats: Earlier analysis yielded a pattern in which most TCR beta V segments were productive about 90% or about 30% of the time.

Germline CDR1 is SGHKS and CDR2 is YYEKEE (reference sequence). This CDR3 comprises 17 residues. Trimming removed 2 bases from V and 3 bases from J; junction bases left unmatched: 8. The PCR was carried out with 60 Vbeta primers and 13 Jbeta primers. Authors' analysis steps: An analysis performed later counted roughly 80 million unique TCR beta chains (around 9.9 million of them shared). Some clones are missing from TCRdb's copy, which holds only in-frame ones; the method was immunoSEQ multiplex PCR. The V and J calls and clone size were taken over from that table, and D and trimming were inferred from the DNA. The sample records about 160,000 clones, around three quarters being singletons. This clone appeared a single time. Its matching antigen is unknown.

The rearrangement joins TRBV5-5 to TRBJ1-4; 9 bases agree with TRBD1. This TCR derives from a man between 35 and 55 years old in good health and CMV-seronegative. Material: PBMCs. CDR3 region: CASSFGQGMVANEKLFF. CDR3 coding DNA: TGTGCCAGCAGCTTCGGACAGGGGATGGTTGCTAATGAAAAACTGTTTTTT.